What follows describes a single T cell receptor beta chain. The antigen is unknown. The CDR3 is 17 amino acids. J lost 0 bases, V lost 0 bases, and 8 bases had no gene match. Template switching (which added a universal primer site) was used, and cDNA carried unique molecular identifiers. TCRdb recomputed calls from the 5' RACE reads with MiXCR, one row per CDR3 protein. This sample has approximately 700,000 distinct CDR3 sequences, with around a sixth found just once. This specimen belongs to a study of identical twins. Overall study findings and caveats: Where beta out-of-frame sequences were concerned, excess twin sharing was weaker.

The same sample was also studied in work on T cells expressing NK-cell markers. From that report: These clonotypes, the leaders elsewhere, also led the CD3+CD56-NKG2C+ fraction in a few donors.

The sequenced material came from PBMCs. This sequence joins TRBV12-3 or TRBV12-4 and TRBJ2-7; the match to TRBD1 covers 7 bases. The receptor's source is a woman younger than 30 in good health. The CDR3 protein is CASSLAKGGPVSYEQYF. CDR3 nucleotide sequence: TGTGCCAGCAGTTTAGCGAAAGGGGGCCCCGTCTCCTACGAGCAGTACTTC.